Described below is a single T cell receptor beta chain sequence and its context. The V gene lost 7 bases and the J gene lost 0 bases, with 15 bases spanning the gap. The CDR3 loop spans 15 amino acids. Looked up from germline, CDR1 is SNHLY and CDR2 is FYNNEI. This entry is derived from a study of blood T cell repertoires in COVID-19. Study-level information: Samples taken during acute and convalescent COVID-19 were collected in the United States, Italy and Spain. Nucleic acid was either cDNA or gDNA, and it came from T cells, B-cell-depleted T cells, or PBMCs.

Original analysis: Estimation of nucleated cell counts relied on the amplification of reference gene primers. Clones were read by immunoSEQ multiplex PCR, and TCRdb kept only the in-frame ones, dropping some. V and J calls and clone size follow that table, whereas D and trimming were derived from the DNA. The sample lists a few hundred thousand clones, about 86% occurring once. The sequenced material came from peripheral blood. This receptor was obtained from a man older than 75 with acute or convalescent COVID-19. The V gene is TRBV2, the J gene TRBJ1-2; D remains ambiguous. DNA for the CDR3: TGTGCCAGCAAGGAGACGATGTTTTCTAACTATGGCTACACCTTC. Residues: CASKETMFSNYGYTF.